The 27 T cell receptor beta chains below were found in one sample sequenced in a study of identical twins. TCRdb fed the 5' RACE reads into MiXCR, producing one record per CDR3 protein. The sample comprises about 810,000 distinct CDR3 sequences, 9% to 15% of which are singletons, and around 1.6% rests with the top ten. These data also featured in a second study, about yellow fever vaccine responses in identical twins.

Sequenced material: PBMCs. These TCRs come from a woman younger than 30 in good health.

This clonotype has more than one count but fewer than ten. The chain combines TRBV6-5 with TRBJ2-2; D possibly uses TRBD1 or TRBD2 (6 bases each). In germline, CDR1 is MNHEY, CDR2 SVGAGI. The V and J ends lost 4 bases and 5 bases respectively, with 17 bases between them. This CDR3 has 16 residues. The CDR3 protein is CASSSQGGSLTGELFF. The DNA for the CDR3 is TGTGCCAGCAGTTCCCAAGGGGGGAGTCTTACCGGGGAGCTGTTTTTT.

This clonotype was seen repeatedly, ten times or more. The chain carries TRBV3-1 and TRBJ1-2; no reliable D call. The V gene lost 1 base and the J gene lost 6 bases, with 3 bases spanning the gap. CDR1 LGHDT and CDR2 YNNKEL come from the germline V gene (reference sequence). This CDR3 contains 11 residues. CDR3 protein: CASSQGDGYTF. CDR3 in DNA: TGTGCCAGCAGCCAAGGAGATGGCTACACCTTC.

In its sample, this clonotype was seen a few times. This sequence joins TRBV7-8 and TRBJ2-1; 8 positions match TRBD2. This CDR3 region has 19 residues. The germline V gene has CDR1 SGHVS and CDR2 FQNEAQ. The V gene end was trimmed by 2 bases and the J gene end by 3 bases; junction bases not matched to a gene: 15. CDR3 nucleotides: TGTGCCAGCAGCTTAAACCGGGCCTATCTAGCGGGCCTCTACAATGAGCAGTTCTTC. Its translation is CASSLNRAYLAGLYNEQFF.

This clonotype appeared a few times. J is TRBJ2-2 and V is TRBV28, with unresolved D. CDR1 MDHEN and CDR2 SYDVKM come from the germline V gene. This CDR3 has 12 amino acids. The V end was cut by 5 bases, the J end by 9 bases, with 10 bases between. In DNA, the CDR3 is TGTGCCAGCAGTCCCTCCGCCAGGGAGCTGTTTTTT. Residues: CASSPSARELFF.

As regards this clonotype: Mismatch with germline at one junction end may stem from a read error. The CDR3, as DNA: TGTGCCAGCAGCTTATCTACAGGGTCGCCTGGCTACACCTTC. This gives the protein CASSLSTGSPGYTF. The chain links TRBV27 to TRBJ1-2; TRBD1 is a possible D gene (6 bases). This CDR3 is 14 amino acids long. CDR1 MNHEY and CDR2 SMNVEV come from the germline V gene (reference sequence).

This clonotype was counted only a few times. The V call is TRBV7-9, the J call TRBJ2-3, with D tentatively TRBD1 (6 bases). Germline CDR1 and CDR2: SEHNR and FQNEAQ (reference sequence). This CDR3 comprises 16 residues. Trimming cost V 6 bases and J 0 bases, with 16 bases left between them. The CDR3: CASSSLKQGSTDTQYF. In nucleotides, the CDR3 is TGTGCCAGCAGTAGTCTTAAACAGGGTAGCACAGATACGCAGTATTTT.

This clonotype was observed a few times. The chain recombines TRBV5-1 with TRBJ2-7; 10 bases map to TRBD1. The germline V gene has CDR1 SGHRS and CDR2 YFSETQ. The CDR3 contains 17 residues. Trimming removed 4 bases from V and 3 bases from J; junction bases left unmatched: 13. The CDR3 here is CASSPGTGVTSGYEQYV. The CDR3 coding sequence is TGCGCCAGCAGCCCAGGGACAGGGGTTACGAGTGGCTACGAGCAGTACGTC.

The chain carries TRBV7-3 and TRBJ2-6; the match to TRBD2 covers 9 bases. The V and J ends lost 5 bases and 0 bases, in that order; junction bases with no gene match: 8. This CDR3 contains 18 residues. Germline CDR1 reads SGHTA; CDR2 reads FQGTGA. CDR3 in amino acids: CASSPASGIDSGANVLTF. The CDR3 DNA sequence: TGTGCCAGCAGCCCCGCTAGCGGGATTGACTCTGGGGCCAACGTCCTGACTTTC.

This clonotype was recorded a few times. The chain couples TRBV10-3 to TRBJ2-1; the match to TRBD2 covers 11 bases. CDR3 size: 17 residues. CDR1 and CDR2 from the germline V gene are ENHRY and SYGVKD. V lost 6 bases and J lost 0; bases outside the gene matches: 7. CDR3 sequence (DNA): TGTGCCATCAGGATGACTAGCGGGACAAGCTCCTACAATGAGCAGTTCTTC. Translating gives CAIRMTSGTSSYNEQFF.

The chain's CDR3 is CASSPTGTGIHNEQFF. CDR3 nucleotides: TGTGCCAGCAGTCCAACCGGGACAGGGATCCACAATGAGCAGTTCTTC. This chain connects TRBV27 to TRBJ2-1; 9 bases align to TRBD1. The V and J ends lost 5 bases and 5 bases, in that order; junction bases with no gene match: 10. CDR3 length equals 16 residues. In germline, CDR1 is MNHEY, CDR2 SMNVEV (reference sequence).

This clonotype was detected a few times. J is TRBJ2-7 and V is TRBV7-9, with D maybe TRBD1 (6 bases). Germline V gene data show CDR1 as SEHNR and CDR2 as FQNEAQ (reference sequence). This CDR3 has 14 residues. Trimming pared 4 bases from V and 5 bases from J, leaving 15 bases between. The CDR3 loop is CASSSNRDGNEQYF. CDR3 coding DNA: TGTGCCAGCAGCTCGAACAGGGATGGCAACGAGCAGTACTTC. Together with reference TRBV7-9 and TRBJ2-7, the CDR3 gives the full variable domain: DTGVSQNPRHKITKRGQNVTFRCDPISEHNRLYWYRQTLGQGPEFLTYFQNEAQLEKSRLLSDRFSAERPKGSFSTLEIQRTEQGDSAMYLCASSSNRDGNEQYFGPGTRLTVT.

This clonotype turned up a few times. The chain uses TRBV5-6 and TRBJ2-7; possibly TRBD2 for D (5 bases). Germline-derived CDR1 and CDR2 are SGHDT and YYEEEE. The V and J ends lost 4 bases and 3 bases respectively, with 20 bases between them. The CDR3 contains 16 residues. The CDR3 loop is CASSPAGLARSYEQYF. CDR3 nucleotides: TGTGCCAGCAGCCCCGCGGGTTTAGCGAGGAGCTACGAGCAGTACTTC.

In its sample, this clonotype was seen a few times. CDR3 coding DNA: TGCAGTGCCGGCGGGATCTCCTACGAGCAGTACTTC. This translates into CSAGGISYEQYF. The chain is built from TRBV20-1 and TRBJ2-7, with D tentatively TRBD2 (6 bases). The CDR3 sequence is 12 residues long. V was clipped by 6 bases and J by 0 bases, with 9 bases between them. Germline CDR1 is DFQATT and CDR2 is SNEGSKA (reference sequence).

The chain recombines TRBV20-1 with TRBJ2-1; 7 bases are shared with TRBD2. Germline V CDR1 and CDR2: DFQATT, SNEGSKA (reference sequence). The J segment lost 3 bases and the V segment lost 3 bases, leaving 8 bases of the junction unmatched. The CDR3 runs to 15 residues. In DNA form, the CDR3 reads TGCAGTGCTAGGCCCGTGGCGGGAGACTACAATGAGCAGTTCTTC. Its translation: CSARPVAGDYNEQFF.

This clonotype was seen ten or more times. The chain recombines TRBV12-3 or TRBV12-4 with TRBJ2-4, with no clear D. There are 15 residues in the CDR3. V was shortened by 0 bases and J by 2 bases, with 8 bases between the two germline ends. The CDR3 nucleotides are TGTGCCAGCAGTTTAGCAGGCCCCCCCAAAAACATTCAGTACTTC. The encoded protein is CASSLAGPPKNIQYF.

The chain recombines TRBV25-1 with TRBJ2-2, with TRBD1 matching over 8 bases. The trim removed 0 bases at V and 3 bases at J, leaving 9 bases unmatched. This CDR3 comprises 18 residues. Germline V lookup: CDR1 MGHDK, CDR2 SYGVNS. CDR3 bases: TGTGCCAGCAGTGAATATGATTGGCAGGGGGCAGACACCGGGGAGCTGTTTTTT. Translation gives CASSEYDWQGADTGELFF.

The J gene is TRBJ2-4, the V gene TRBV20-1, with D possibly matching TRBD2 (5 bases). This CDR3 is 13 amino acids long. Trimming pared 5 bases from V and 5 bases from J, leaving 13 bases between. CDR1 is DFQATT and CDR2 is SNEGSKA in the germline V gene (reference sequence). In nucleotides, the CDR3 is TGCAGTGCTGGGCTAGCTAGCCAAAACATTCAGTACTTC. Amino acids: CSAGLASQNIQYF.

This clonotype occurred many times. This sequence joins TRBV5-1 and TRBJ2-3; D is unresolved. The CDR3 length is 15 residues. Per the germline V gene, CDR1 is SGHRS and CDR2 is YFSETQ. Trimming removed 4 bases at V and 0 bases at J, with 12 bases between. In DNA, the CDR3 is TGCGCCAGCAGCGATCAATGGGGTAGCACAGATACGCAGTATTTT. Translating gives CASSDQWGSTDTQYF. Complete variable domain (other parts from reference TRBV5-1 and TRBJ2-3): KAGVTQTPRYLIKTRGQQVTLSCSPISGHRSVSWYQQTPGQGLQFLFEYFSETQRNKGNFPGRFSGRQFSNSRSEMNVSTLELGDSALYLCASSDQWGSTDTQYFGPGTRLTVL.

This clonotype occurred many times. This chain joins TRBV10-2 and TRBJ2-1, with D perhaps being TRBD1 or TRBD2 (8 bases each). V lost 0 bases, J lost 5 bases, and 20 bases lay in between. The CDR3 runs to 18 residues. Germline V lookup: CDR1 WSHSY, CDR2 SAAADI. CDR3 protein: CASSESPDRERGHNEQFF. In DNA form, the CDR3 reads TGCGCCAGCAGTGAGTCGCCGGACAGGGAGCGGGGGCACAATGAGCAGTTCTTC.

This clonotype appeared a few times. The chain carries TRBV6-1 and TRBJ2-1; 11 positions match TRBD2. The CDR3 covers 15 residues. Germline-derived CDR1 and CDR2 are MNHNS and SASEGT. The V segment lost 6 bases and the J segment 7 bases; nucleotides outside the gene matches: 8. CDR3 DNA: TGTGCCAGCAGCACCGGACTAGCGGGCCTTAATGAGCAGTTCTTC. As protein: CASSTGLAGLNEQFF.

The chain employs TRBV12-3 or TRBV12-4 and TRBJ2-7, with 9 bases lining up with TRBD1. V was clipped by 6 bases and J by 3 bases; unmatched bases: 6. The CDR3 length is 14 residues. The CDR3 spells CASRRTTGGYEQYF. The CDR3 DNA reads TGTGCCAGCAGACGAACGACAGGGGGCTACGAGCAGTACTTC.

This clonotype has a count of ten or more. The CDR3 reads CASSLLRLAGGLSNEQFF. For the CDR3, the DNA is TGTGCCAGCAGTTTACTTCGACTAGCGGGGGGTCTAAGCAATGAGCAGTTCTTC. V is TRBV28 and J is TRBJ2-1, with TRBD2 matching over 13 bases. The CDR3 is 18 amino acids. Unmatched junction bases numbered 10, after V lost 2 bases and J lost 6 bases. Germline loops: CDR1 MDHEN, CDR2 SYDVKM. Full variable domain (outside the CDR3, taken from reference TRBV28 and TRBJ2-1): DVKVTQSSRYLVKRTGEKVFLECVQDMDHENMFWYRQDPGLGLRLIYFSYDVKMKEKGDIPEGYSVSREKKERFSLILESASTNQTSMYLCASSLLRLAGGLSNEQFFGPGTRLTVL.

This clonotype was counted between two and nine times. The V call is TRBV25-1, the J call TRBJ2-6, with 7 bases aligning to TRBD1. Germline V gives CDR1 MGHDK, CDR2 SYGVNS. This CDR3 contains 15 residues. Trimming cost V 3 bases and J 2 bases; bases outside gene matches: 1. The DNA of the CDR3 is TGTGCCAGCAGTGACGACAGGGCTGGGGCCAACGTCCTGACTTTC. Protein: CASSDDRAGANVLTF.

This chain joins TRBV20-1 and TRBJ2-7, with 8 bases matching TRBD1. V was pared by 6 bases and J by 2 bases, with 15 bases of the junction left unmatched. Germline V CDR1 and CDR2: DFQATT, SNEGSKA (reference sequence). The CDR3 sequence is 16 residues long. The CDR3 is CSANRPHGDRPYEQYF. CDR3 bases: TGCAGTGCAAACCGCCCACATGGGGACAGGCCCTACGAGCAGTACTTC.

V usage is TRBV20-1 and J usage is TRBJ1-4; possibly TRBD1 for D (5 bases). Germline V gene data show CDR1 as DFQATT and CDR2 as SNEGSKA (reference sequence). V was shortened by 1 base and J by 0 bases, with 12 bases between the two germline ends. This CDR3 has 16 amino acids. The CDR3 region has the DNA TGCAGTGCTAGAGTCCGGGGGGAGGCAACTAATGAAAAACTGTTTTTT. Translated, it gives CSARVRGEATNEKLFF.

This clonotype was observed once. This chain uses TRBV6-1 with TRBJ2-3; TRBD2 is a possible D gene (5 bases). The V end was cut by 8 bases, the J end by 0 bases, with 12 bases between. The CDR3 contains 14 residues. Germline CDR1 reads MNHNS; CDR2 reads SASEGT. CDR3 nucleotide sequence: TGTGCCAGCGGATCGGGAACTAGCACAGATACGCAGTATTTT. This encodes CASGSGTSTDTQYF.

This clonotype has just a few counts. This chain links TRBV6-1 with TRBJ2-1, with 11 bases fitting TRBD2. Germline CDR1 is MNHNS and CDR2 is SASEGT. V gave up 8 bases and J gave up 7 bases; unmatched junction bases: 10. The CDR3 spans 15 residues. CDR3 residues: CASGPLAGGLNEQFF. The CDR3 DNA reads as TGTGCCAGCGGTCCCCTAGCGGGGGGTTTAAATGAGCAGTTCTTC.